Shown below are 30 T cell receptor beta chains from a single sample sequenced in a study of T cells in Graves' hyperthyroidism and ophthalmopathy. Researchers amplified the TCR beta CDR3 regions from RNA transcripts. The HTBI set primed first-round TCR CDR3 RT-PCR. TCRdb re-derived calls from the multiplex PCR reads in MiXCR, one entry per CDR3 protein. The table shows roughly 650,000 distinct CDR3 sequences, with about a sixth occurring only once. Sequenced sample: blood. These receptors all stem from a woman between 35 and 50 years old with Graves' ophthalmopathy.

This clonotype has only a few counts. The rearrangement joins TRBV27 to TRBJ2-2, with TRBD2 identical over 10 bases. With V trimmed by 11 bases and J by 4 bases, 13 bases remained unmatched. Germline CDR1 is MNHEY and CDR2 is SMNVEV (reference sequence). The CDR3 is 16 residues long. The CDR3 here is CAAGLLAGSVTGELFF. The CDR3 DNA sequence: TGTGCCGCCGGCCTACTAGCGGGATCGGTCACCGGGGAGCTGTTTTTT.

The chain couples TRBV6-1 to TRBJ1-6; 7 bases match TRBD1. This CDR3 contains 16 residues. Germline V gene lookup returns CDR1 MNHNS and CDR2 SASEGT. Unmatched junction bases numbered 5, after V lost 6 bases and J lost 0 bases. Written as DNA, the CDR3 is TGTGCCAGCAGACAAAGACAGGGCTCCTATAATTCACCCCTCCACTTT. Translating it yields CASRQRQGSYNSPLHF.

The V call is TRBV6-5, the J call TRBJ1-5; D not resolved. The germline V gene has CDR1 MNHEY and CDR2 SVGAGI. V lost 2 bases to trimming and J lost 7 bases, with 12 bases between them. This CDR3 region has 14 residues. CDR3 sequence: CASSYQRKDQPQHF. CDR3 bases: TGTGCCAGCAGTTACCAACGGAAGGACCAGCCCCAGCATTTT.

This clonotype was counted only a few times. The chain has TRBV19 and TRBJ1-1, with D perhaps TRBD1 (6 bases). CDR1 is LNHDA, CDR2 SQIVND, per germline (reference sequence). The CDR3 is 14 residues long. Trimming took 5 bases from V and 1 from J, leaving 11 bases between them. The DNA of the CDR3 is TGTGCCAGTAGTGCGGGACAACGGAACACTGAAGCTTTCTTT. Translation: CASSAGQRNTEAFF.

Comment on this clonotype: At one end, the junction sequence differs from germline, possibly due to a read error. The CDR3 nucleotides read TGTGCCAACTCACCACCAGTGACAGGGTCCTTTGGAAACACCATATATTTT. This codes for CANSPPVTGSFGNTIYF. V is TRBV18 and J is TRBJ1-3; 7 positions agree with TRBD1. CDR1 and CDR2 from the germline V gene are KGHSH and LQKENI. The CDR3 is 17 residues long.

This clonotype came up a few times. This chain links TRBV5-5 with TRBJ2-7; 7 bases agree with TRBD1. V lost 2 bases, J lost 2 bases, and 7 bases stayed unmatched. The CDR3 sequence is 15 residues long. The germline V gene has CDR1 SGHKS and CDR2 YYEKEE (reference sequence). In DNA form, the CDR3 reads TGTGCCAGCAGCTTACAGGGGAAAGGGGCCTACGAGCAGTACTTC. Protein: CASSLQGKGAYEQYF.

Only a few counts were recorded for this clonotype. The chain links TRBV25-1 to TRBJ2-1, with a tentative D call TRBD1 (6 bases). There are 18 residues in the CDR3. Germline V CDR1 and CDR2: MGHDK, SYGVNS. V was cut by 2 bases and J by 0 bases, with 17 bases left in between. CDR3 bases: TGTGCCAGCAGTGAAGTTGGAGACAGGCCCAGCTCCTACAATGAGCAGTTCTTC. Its translation is CASSEVGDRPSSYNEQFF.

The sample holds a few counts of this clonotype. The chain joins TRBV4-1 to TRBJ2-4; D is possibly TRBD1 or TRBD2 (5 bases each). The CDR3 runs 12 residues. Trimming cost V 10 bases and J 11 bases, with 18 bases left between them. Germline assignment: CDR1 MGHRA and CDR2 YSYEKL. CDR3 sequence (DNA): TGCGCCACAGCCGGGACGACCGGGGTTCAGTACTTC. Translation: CATAGTTGVQYF.

The V call is TRBV6-1, the J call TRBJ1-5; D gene uncertain. Germline V gives CDR1 MNHNS, CDR2 SASEGT. Deletions cut 6 bases from V and 0 bases from J, with 9 bases between. CDR3 length: 14 residues. The CDR3 coding sequence is TGTGCCAGCAGGCTGGAAGTTAGCAATCAGCCCCAGCATTTT. Amino acid sequence: CASRLEVSNQPQHF.

The gene calls are TRBV29-1 and TRBJ2-5, with no clear D. The CDR3 spans 12 residues. Germline lookup yields CDR1 SQVTM and CDR2 ANQGSEA. V was clipped by 6 bases and J by 5 bases, with 13 bases between them. The CDR3: CSVMISTETQYF. The DNA of the CDR3 is TGCAGCGTGATGATTAGTACGGAGACCCAGTACTTC. The variable domain in full, completed from reference TRBV29-1 and TRBJ2-5, reads SAVISQKPSRDICQRGTSLTIQCQVDSQVTMMFWYRQQPGQSLTLIATANQGSEATYESGFVIDKFPISRPNLTFSTLTVSNMSPEDSSIYLCSVMISTETQYFGPGTRLLVL.

This clonotype was detected many times. DNA of the CDR3: TGCGCCAGCAGCTTGGTTGCGGGAGTGGTAGATACGCAGTATTTT. Residues: CASSLVAGVVDTQYF. The chain recombines TRBV5-1 with TRBJ2-3, with 7 bases fitting TRBD2. J gave up 5 bases and V 0 bases, and 6 bases lay outside the gene matches. This CDR3 region has 15 residues. Germline V gene data show CDR1 as SGHRS and CDR2 as YFSETQ. Full variable domain (outside the CDR3, taken from reference TRBV5-1 and TRBJ2-3): KAGVTQTPRYLIKTRGQQVTLSCSPISGHRSVSWYQQTPGQGLQFLFEYFSETQRNKGNFPGRFSGRQFSNSRSEMNVSTLELGDSALYLCASSLVAGVVDTQYFGPGTRLTVL.

At least ten counts were recorded for this clonotype. This chain uses TRBV12-3 or TRBV12-4 with TRBJ2-1, with TRBD2 identical over 10 bases. The CDR3 loop spans 17 amino acids. J gave up 3 bases and V 8 bases, and 13 bases lay outside the gene matches. CDR3 region: CASHPGGLAGDYNEQFF. The CDR3, as DNA: TGTGCCAGCCACCCCGGGGGCCTAGCGGGAGACTACAATGAGCAGTTCTTC.

In this sample, this clonotype turned up a few times. The chain combines TRBV12-3 or TRBV12-4 with TRBJ2-7; 12 bases map to TRBD2. The CDR3 runs to 14 residues. The V segment lost 6 bases and the J segment 5 bases; nucleotides outside the gene matches: 5. As DNA, the CDR3 is TGTGCCAGCAGATCGGGACTAGCGGGTCACGAGCAGTACTTC. This codes for CASRSGLAGHEQYF.

This clonotype was seen many times. V gene TRBV20-1 combines with J gene TRBJ2-3; D is unresolved. Germline V gives CDR1 DFQATT, CDR2 SNEGSKA (reference sequence). This CDR3 has 14 residues. Trimming took 0 bases from V and 0 from J, leaving 7 bases between them. The CDR3 here is CSARDQASTDTQYF. DNA for the CDR3: TGCAGTGCTAGAGATCAAGCCAGCACAGATACGCAGTATTTT.

The table lists this clonotype with many counts. The CDR3 DNA follows: TGTGCCAGCAGGCCATCGAAGAGCTCCTACAATGAGCAGTTCTTC. Amino acid sequence: CASRPSKSSYNEQFF. This chain uses TRBV27 with TRBJ2-1; D gene ambiguous. Trimming stripped 6 bases from V and 0 bases from J, with 12 bases between. The germline CDR1 and CDR2 sequences are MNHEY and SMNVEV (reference sequence). The CDR3 has 15 residues.

CDR3 protein: CASSYGQTAYEQYF. The DNA for the CDR3 is TGTGCCAGCAGTTACGGACAGACAGCCTACGAGCAGTACTTC. The chain couples TRBV6-9 to TRBJ2-7; a weak D match, TRBD1 (6 bases). The CDR3 runs 14 residues. Germline V gene sequence: CDR1 MNHGY, CDR2 SVAAGI. Trimming removed 3 bases from V and 2 bases from J, with 11 bases in between.

This clonotype was counted at least ten times. The V and J genes are TRBV3-1 and TRBJ2-3, with 9 bases that match TRBD2. J was trimmed by 3 bases and V by 0 bases; bases with no gene match: 4. Germline V gene sequence: CDR1 LGHDT, CDR2 YNNKEL (reference sequence). The CDR3 extends over 16 amino acids. CDR3 loop: CASSQEALAGTDTQYF. In DNA, the CDR3 is TGTGCCAGCAGCCAAGAAGCCCTAGCGGGGACAGATACGCAGTATTTT.

This clonotype came up many times. The chain couples TRBV28 to TRBJ1-6, with D unclear. From germline, CDR1 is MDHEN and CDR2 SYDVKM. There are 13 residues in the CDR3. V lost 1 base and J 15 bases, leaving 13 bases between the germline ends. As DNA, the CDR3 is TGTGCCAGCAGTTTATCCGGACTCCGGAGCCTCCACTTT. Protein: CASSLSGLRSLHF.

This clonotype was detected many times. The rearrangement joins TRBV2 to TRBJ1-1; D perhaps matches TRBD1 (6 bases). Between the trimmed V and J ends, which lost 6 bases and 4 bases, there was a span of 15 bases. The CDR3 is 14 residues long. Germline-derived CDR1 and CDR2 are SNHLY and FYNNEI. The CDR3 region has the DNA TGTGCCAGCAGCAATGAACCAGGGGCCACTGAAGCTTTCTTT. Translating it yields CASSNEPGATEAFF. Variable domain in full (rest from reference TRBV2 and TRBJ1-1): EPEVTQTPSHQVTQMGQEVILRCVPISNHLYFYWYRQILGQKVEFLVSFYNNEISEKSEIFDDQFSVERPDGSNFTLKIRSTKLEDSAMYFCASSNEPGATEAFFGQGTRLTVV.

This clonotype turned up a few times. The chain employs TRBV29-1 and TRBJ2-7; 7 bases line up with TRBD1. CDR1 SQVTM and CDR2 ANQGSEA come from the germline V gene. This CDR3 spans 15 amino acids. With 3 bases clipped from V and 3 bases from J, the junction kept 11 bases outside the gene matches. CDR3 in amino acids: CSVDLAEGAGYEQYF. CDR3 sequence (DNA): TGCAGCGTTGACCTCGCCGAGGGGGCCGGCTACGAGCAGTACTTC.

This clonotype was seen ten or more times. The V gene is TRBV9, the J gene TRBJ1-4, with D possibly TRBD1 on 6 matching bases. Germline V gene sequence: CDR1 SGDLS, CDR2 YYNGEE. The CDR3 has 15 residues. V gave up 4 bases and J gave up 4 bases, with 14 bases separating them. The CDR3 spells CASSPDGQLNEKLFF. The CDR3 DNA sequence: TGTGCCAGCAGCCCTGACGGACAGCTTAATGAAAAACTGTTTTTT.

This clonotype was counted ten times or more. The chain couples TRBV18 to TRBJ2-6, with D uncertain. The germline V and J ends were trimmed by 4 bases and 0 bases, with 10 bases remaining between them. The CDR3 is made up of 16 amino acids. The germline V gene encodes CDR1 KGHSH and CDR2 LQKENI. CDR3 amino acids: CASSRDGSSGANVLTF. For the CDR3, the DNA is TGTGCCAGCTCACGAGACGGAAGCTCTGGGGCCAACGTCCTGACTTTC.

The chain couples TRBV11-1 to TRBJ1-1, with D possibly matching TRBD1 (5 bases). V lost 8 bases, J lost 1 base, and 17 bases lay in between. CDR3 size: 15 residues. Germline assignment: CDR1 SGHAT and CDR2 FQDESV (reference sequence). Here the CDR3 reads CASLPRGAGNTEAFF. CDR3 DNA: TGTGCCAGCCTCCCGAGGGGCGCAGGGAACACTGAAGCTTTCTTT.

V and J are TRBV20-1 and TRBJ1-3; a weak D match, TRBD1 (6 bases). The V gene lost 0 bases and the J gene lost 2 bases, with 14 bases spanning the gap. Germline CDR1 reads DFQATT; CDR2 reads SNEGSKA (reference sequence). The CDR3 extends over 16 amino acids. This CDR3 reads CSAREGGTVAGNTIYF. CDR3 in DNA: TGCAGTGCTAGAGAAGGGGGGACCGTTGCTGGAAACACCATATATTTT.

This clonotype has a handful of counts. CDR3 protein: CASSTTVAKNIQYF. The CDR3 nucleotides are TGTGCCAGCAGTACCACAGTAGCCAAAAACATTCAGTACTTC. The rearrangement joins TRBV2 to TRBJ2-4; no reliable D call. V was shortened by 5 bases and J by 0 bases, with 8 bases between the two germline ends. CDR3 length: 14 amino acids. Germline values: CDR1 SNHLY, CDR2 FYNNEI.

The table lists this clonotype with many counts. The J gene is TRBJ1-2, the V gene TRBV28; D not certain. V was cut by 1 base and J by 6 bases, with 12 bases left in between. The CDR3 length is 14 residues. The germline V gene encodes CDR1 MDHEN and CDR2 SYDVKM. This chain's CDR3 is CASSLLEVRDGYTF. The CDR3 bases are TGTGCCAGCAGTTTATTGGAGGTACGGGATGGCTACACCTTC.

This clonotype was found many times. The J gene is TRBJ2-5, the V gene TRBV6-1; 10 bases agree with TRBD1. This CDR3 region has 14 residues. Germline CDR1 MNHNS, CDR2 SASEGT. V lost 7 bases and J lost 5; bases outside the gene matches: 7. CDR3 coding DNA: TGTGCCAGCAAAACCGGGACAGGGGATGAGACCCAGTACTTC. This encodes CASKTGTGDETQYF.

The V call is TRBV5-1, the J call TRBJ2-5; TRBD1 matches at 7 bases. After removal of 5 bases from V and 5 bases from J, the junction contained 9 bases not matched to a gene. Germline V gene sequence: CDR1 SGHRS, CDR2 YFSETQ. The CDR3 length is 14 residues. CDR3 loop: CASSPGTEGETQYF. In DNA form, the CDR3 reads TGCGCCAGCAGTCCCGGGACAGAGGGGGAGACCCAGTACTTC.

V and J are TRBV19 and TRBJ1-1; D is uncertain. The V end lost 3 bases, the J end lost 0 bases, and 2 bases lay between the germline ends. The CDR3 is 12 amino acids. The germline gives CDR1 LNHDA, CDR2 SQIVND (reference sequence). The CDR3 sequence is CASSIVNTEAFF. The CDR3 DNA follows: TGTGCCAGTAGTATCGTGAACACTGAAGCTTTCTTT.

This clonotype was counted at least ten times. The chain recombines TRBV3-1 with TRBJ2-1; TRBD2 agrees at 7 bases. Germline V gene sequence: CDR1 LGHDT, CDR2 YNNKEL (reference sequence). The CDR3 consists of 14 residues. The V and J ends lost 4 bases and 6 bases, in that order; junction bases with no gene match: 6. The CDR3 nucleotides are TGTGCCAGCAGCCTGCCGGGACTAAGCAATGAGCAGTTCTTC. Amino acid sequence: CASSLPGLSNEQFF.